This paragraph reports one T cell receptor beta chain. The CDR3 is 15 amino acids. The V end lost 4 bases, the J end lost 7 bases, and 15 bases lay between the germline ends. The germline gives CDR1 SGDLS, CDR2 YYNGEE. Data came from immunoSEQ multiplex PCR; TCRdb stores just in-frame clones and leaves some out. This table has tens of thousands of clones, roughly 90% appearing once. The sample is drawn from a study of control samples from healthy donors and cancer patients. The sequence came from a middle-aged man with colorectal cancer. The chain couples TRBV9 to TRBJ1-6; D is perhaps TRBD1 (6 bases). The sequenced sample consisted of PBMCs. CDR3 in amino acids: CASSPWTDVNSPLHF. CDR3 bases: TGTGCCAGCAGCCCCTGGACAGACGTAAATTCACCCCTCCACTTT.